A single sample is the source of the 32 T cell receptor beta chains below, sequenced in a study of T-cell reconstitution after alpha-beta-depleted transplantation in children. Preparing the TCRbeta library involved the use of unique molecular identifiers. TCRdb reprocessed the PCR reads via MiXCR and lists one record per CDR3 protein. Among 120,000 or so distinct CDR3 sequences listed, around a tenth were seen once. Sample: PBMCs from the stem cell graft donor, taken from the stem cell graft. The receptors come from a human donor who donated a stem cell graft to a child with acute lymphoblastic leukemia.

This clonotype was counted many times. CDR3 loop: CASSFLAGSDYGGTDTQYF. In nucleotides, the CDR3 is TGTGCCAGCAGTTTCTTAGCGGGGAGTGATTATGGTGGCACAGATACGCAGTATTTT. This chain links TRBV12-3 or TRBV12-4 with TRBJ2-3, with 8 bases identical to TRBD2. This CDR3 region has 19 residues. After removal of 3 bases from V and 1 base from J, the junction contained 15 bases not matched to a gene.

In this sample, this clonotype turned up many times. The genes are TRBV5-5 and TRBJ2-3, with TRBD2 matching over 13 bases. The CDR3 has 16 amino acids. Germline V gives CDR1 SGHKS, CDR2 YYEKEE (reference sequence). V was clipped by 3 bases and J by 3 bases; unmatched bases: 4. The chain's CDR3 is CASSSTSGGATDTQYF. CDR3 nucleotides: TGTGCCAGCAGCTCTACTAGCGGGGGGGCGACAGATACGCAGTATTTT.

There are many counts of this clonotype. The gene calls are TRBV20-1 and TRBJ2-3; D not certain. CDR3 length equals 16 residues. Deletions cut 0 bases from V and 2 bases from J, with 15 bases between. The germline CDR1 and CDR2 sequences are DFQATT and SNEGSKA (reference sequence). CDR3 nucleotide sequence: TGCAGTGCTAGAGAAGGGTGGGTGATCTCCACAGATACGCAGTATTTT. Protein product: CSAREGWVISTDTQYF.

Ten or more counts support this clonotype. The gene calls are TRBV7-2 and TRBJ1-6; no reliable D call. Trimming removed 3 bases at V and 15 bases at J, with 12 bases between. The germline V gene encodes CDR1 SGHTA and CDR2 FQGNSA. This CDR3 comprises 12 residues. The CDR3 DNA sequence: TGTGCCAGCAGCTTCAGCAGGTCGGGCCTCCACTTT. Translated: CASSFSRSGLHF. Together with reference TRBV7-2 and TRBJ1-6, the CDR3 gives the full variable domain: GAGVSQSPSNKVTEKGKDVELRCDPISGHTALYWYRQSLGQGLEFLIYFQGNSAPDKSGLPSDRFSAERTGGSVSTLTIQRTQQEDSAVYLCASSFSRSGLHFGNGTRLTVT.

At least ten counts were recorded for this clonotype. V gene TRBV7-2 combines with J gene TRBJ2-7; 7 positions match TRBD2. V shed 0 bases, J shed 5 bases, and the junction held 7 bases outside the gene matches. The germline gives CDR1 SGHTA, CDR2 FQGNSA. This CDR3 has 15 residues. The CDR3 region has the DNA TGTGCCAGCAGCTTAGCGGGAGGGCTGTTAAACGAGCAGTACTTC. This translates into CASSLAGGLLNEQYF.

In its sample, this clonotype was seen many times. V is TRBV12-3 or TRBV12-4 and J is TRBJ2-3; 7 bases map to TRBD2. Germline trimming cut 6 bases from V and 6 bases from J; bases unmatched to any gene: 9. This CDR3 spans 14 amino acids. For the CDR3, the DNA is TGTGCCAGCAGCCGCAACCGGGGGGTTGATACGCAGTATTTT. Its protein is CASSRNRGVDTQYF.

This clonotype was observed many times. This chain joins TRBV5-6 and TRBJ2-1; 10 bases match TRBD2. Looked up from germline, CDR1 is SGHDT and CDR2 is YYEEEE. The CDR3 extends over 18 amino acids. The trim removed 4 bases at V and 2 bases at J, leaving 12 bases unmatched. This CDR3 is CASSLRTSGAVPYNEQFF. DNA of the CDR3: TGTGCCAGCAGCCTTCGAACTAGCGGGGCCGTTCCCTACAATGAGCAGTTCTTC. Full variable domain (missing parts from reference TRBV5-6 and TRBJ2-1): DAGVTQSPTHLIKTRGQQVTLRCSPKSGHDTVSWYQQALGQGPQFIFQYYEEEERQRGNFPDRFSGHQFPNYSSELNVNALLLGDSALYLCASSLRTSGAVPYNEQFFGPGTRLTVL.

The chain combines TRBV29-1 with TRBJ2-3; possibly TRBD1 or TRBD2 for D (5 bases each). Trimming took 5 bases from V and 11 from J, leaving 26 bases between them. Germline V gene lookup returns CDR1 SQVTM and CDR2 ANQGSEA. This CDR3 has 15 residues. CDR3 DNA sequence: TGCAGCGTTCGTGAGCCCTCGCTAGGGACCGAGGGGCAGTATTTT. This gives the protein CSVREPSLGTEGQYF.

Ten or more counts support this clonotype. The chain carries TRBV25-1 and TRBJ2-3, with D tentatively TRBD2 (6 bases). This CDR3 has 16 amino acids. Germline V gene data show CDR1 as MGHDK and CDR2 as SYGVNS. Between the trimmed V and J ends, which lost 6 bases and 0 bases, there was a span of 16 bases. The chain's CDR3 is CASSDRLGLSTDTQYF. Here the CDR3 DNA reads TGTGCCAGCAGCGACCGCCTCGGACTAAGCACAGATACGCAGTATTTT.

This clonotype was seen many times. This chain links TRBV5-1 with TRBJ2-5; 7 bases map to TRBD1. This CDR3 has 18 residues. Looked up from germline, CDR1 is SGHRS and CDR2 is YFSETQ. J gave up 2 bases and V 4 bases, and 17 bases lay outside the gene matches. CDR3 protein: CASSDYLLGTATQETQYF. DNA for the CDR3: TGCGCCAGCAGCGACTACCTCCTTGGGACAGCAACACAAGAGACCCAGTACTTC.

There are many counts of this clonotype. This chain links TRBV7-2 with TRBJ2-5; D perhaps matches TRBD1 (5 bases). Between the trimmed V and J ends, which lost 10 bases and 6 bases, there was a span of 18 bases. This CDR3 has 13 amino acids. Germline V gene lookup returns CDR1 SGHTA and CDR2 FQGNSA. DNA for the CDR3: TGTGCCAACAACCCTCAGTCAGGGCAGACCCAGTACTTC. It specifies CANNPQSGQTQYF.

In its sample, this clonotype was seen many times. The CDR3 protein is CASSLATGPSNEQFF. As DNA, the CDR3 is TGTGCCAGCAGCTTAGCGACGGGACCATCTAATGAGCAGTTCTTC. The rearrangement joins TRBV7-2 to TRBJ2-1; D possibly matches TRBD1 or TRBD2 (5 bases each). The V end lost 0 bases, the J end lost 7 bases, and 13 bases lay between the germline ends. Germline CDR1 and CDR2: SGHTA and FQGNSA. The CDR3 is made up of 15 amino acids. The entire variable domain, with the rest obtained from reference TRBV7-2 and TRBJ2-1, is as follows: GAGVSQSPSNKVTEKGKDVELRCDPISGHTALYWYRQSLGQGLEFLIYFQGNSAPDKSGLPSDRFSAERTGGSVSTLTIQRTQQEDSAVYLCASSLATGPSNEQFFGPGTRLTVL.

This clonotype has ten or more counts. V gene TRBV5-1 combines with J gene TRBJ2-5, with D perhaps matching TRBD1 (6 bases). V lost 0 bases, J lost 3 bases, and 15 bases lay in between. This CDR3 has 16 residues. Germline CDR1 is SGHRS and CDR2 is YFSETQ. CDR3 protein: CASSLASGTKEETQYF. The CDR3 DNA is TGCGCCAGCAGCTTGGCCTCCGGGACAAAAGAAGAGACCCAGTACTTC.

The chain is built from TRBV30 and TRBJ2-7; D is unclear. In germline, CDR1 is GTSNPN, CDR2 SVGIG (reference sequence). V lost 4 bases to trimming and J lost 6 bases, with 16 bases between them. This CDR3 comprises 13 residues. CDR3 coding DNA: TGTGCCTGGAACCCCCGGACCTACAGCGAGCAGTACTTC. Its translation: CAWNPRTYSEQYF.

This clonotype was seen repeatedly, ten times or more. This chain connects TRBV7-2 to TRBJ2-6; D possibly matches TRBD1 or TRBD2 (5 bases each). CDR3 length: 15 residues. With 5 bases removed from V and 4 bases from J, the gap between germline ends came to 12 bases. The germline V gene has CDR1 SGHTA and CDR2 FQGNSA. The CDR3 nucleotides read TGTGCCAGCAGCCCAGCAGGGAGAGGGGCCAACGTCCTGACTTTC. Amino acids: CASSPAGRGANVLTF.

In its sample, this clonotype was seen many times. The V call is TRBV5-1, the J call TRBJ1-6; D is perhaps TRBD1 (6 bases). The CDR3 loop spans 18 amino acids. CDR1 and CDR2 from the germline V gene are SGHRS and YFSETQ. V lost 4 bases and J lost 0, with 17 bases in between. The CDR3 here is CASSREGGTSSYNSPLHF. The DNA for the CDR3 is TGCGCCAGCAGCCGTGAAGGGGGGACAAGCTCCTATAATTCACCCCTCCACTTT.

This clonotype was counted ten times or more. The rearrangement links TRBV5-1 to TRBJ1-1; D gene uncertain. V was trimmed by 0 bases and J by 1 base, leaving 4 bases between them. CDR1 and CDR2 from the germline V gene are SGHRS and YFSETQ. CDR3 length: 13 residues. The CDR3 protein is CASSLVANTEAFF. In DNA form, the CDR3 reads TGCGCCAGCAGCTTGGTTGCGAACACTGAAGCTTTCTTT.

Concerning this clonotype: Compared with germline, one end of the junction differs, possibly owing to a read error. This chain connects TRBV9 to TRBJ1-5; maybe TRBD1 (5 bases). Looked up from germline, CDR1 is SGDLS and CDR2 is YYNGEE. The CDR3 extends over 16 amino acids. CDR3 nucleotides: TGTGCCTCCACCCAAGACAGCCCGAGAAGCAATCAGCCACAGCATTTT. It is translated as CASTQDSPRSNQPQHF.

This clonotype showed up many times. The chain employs TRBV6-2 or TRBV6-3 and TRBJ2-2; perhaps TRBD2 as D (7 bases). The V end lost 5 bases, the J end lost 5 bases, and 18 bases lay between the germline ends. This CDR3 is built from 16 residues. CDR1 and CDR2 (germline): MNHEY, SVGEGT. The CDR3, as DNA: TGTGCCAGCAGTGGTCACACAGGGAGGGGTACCGGGGAGCTGTTTTTT. This sequence encodes CASSGHTGRGTGELFF.

This clonotype came up many times. The chain links TRBV14 to TRBJ2-2, with 12 bases aligning to TRBD1. V gave up 6 bases and J gave up 5 bases; unmatched junction bases: 4. The CDR3 is made up of 15 amino acids. Germline CDR1 and CDR2: SGHDN and FVKESK. As DNA, the CDR3 is TGTGCCAGCAGGGGACAGGGGGCTAATACCGGGGAGCTGTTTTTT. Protein sequence: CASRGQGANTGELFF.

At least ten counts were recorded for this clonotype. The chain joins TRBV18 to TRBJ2-7, with 8 bases matching TRBD1. The length of the CDR3 is 14 residues. Germline V CDR1 and CDR2: KGHSH, LQKENI. The J segment lost 2 bases and the V segment lost 8 bases, leaving 8 bases of the junction unmatched. CDR3 loop: CASQAGQAPYEQYF. The DNA for the CDR3 is TGTGCCAGCCAGGCGGGACAGGCCCCCTACGAGCAGTACTTC.

This chain connects TRBV12-3 or TRBV12-4 to TRBJ2-3, with 13 bases aligning to TRBD2. The CDR3 sequence is 18 residues long. The ends lost 11 bases at V and 6 bases at J; junction bases unmatched: 20. CDR3 coding DNA: TGTGCCTTCAGTTTAGACCCGACTAGCGGGGGGAAGAGGGATACGCAGTATTTT. It is translated as CAFSLDPTSGGKRDTQYF.

This clonotype was seen ten or more times. The chain is built from TRBV5-5 and TRBJ2-4; TRBD1 aligns across 7 bases. The germline V gene has CDR1 SGHKS and CDR2 YYEKEE (reference sequence). Trimming removed 3 bases from V and 7 bases from J; junction bases left unmatched: 4. The CDR3 is 13 amino acids. As DNA, the CDR3 is TGTGCCAGCAGCTCACCGGACAGGAACATTCAGTACTTC. Amino acids: CASSSPDRNIQYF.

This clonotype was detected many times. This sequence joins TRBV5-1 and TRBJ2-2; TRBD1 aligns across 7 bases. The V and J ends lost 0 bases and 4 bases, in that order; junction bases with no gene match: 0. The CDR3 runs to 14 residues. CDR1 is SGHRS and CDR2 is YFSETQ in the germline V gene. The CDR3 DNA is TGCGCCAGCAGCTTGGGGACAGGCACCGGGGAGCTGTTTTTT. As protein: CASSLGTGTGELFF.

This clonotype came up many times. The J gene is TRBJ2-4, the V gene TRBV7-9; D may be TRBD2 (6 bases). V lost 5 bases to trimming and J lost 6 bases, with 17 bases between them. CDR1 SEHNR and CDR2 FQNEAQ come from the germline V gene (reference sequence). This CDR3 spans 15 amino acids. The CDR3 DNA reads as TGTGCCAGCAGCACCCCCGGGGGACTGTTAAACATTCAGTACTTC. It translates to CASSTPGGLLNIQYF.

On this clonotype: A much larger clone differs from this one at a single base, so this may be a read error. The rearrangement uses TRBV20-1 and TRBJ1-2, with D unresolved. The CDR3 sequence is 14 residues long. The germline gives CDR1 DFQATT, CDR2 SNEGSKA (reference sequence). The CDR3 DNA sequence: TGCAGTGCTAGTCCCCCGACCCCAAACTATTGCTACACCTTC. Amino acids: CSASPPTPNYCYTF.

This clonotype has a count of ten or more. This chain joins TRBV12-3 or TRBV12-4 and TRBJ1-4; D unclear. Trimming shortened V by 2 bases and J by 0 bases, and 7 bases separated the two germline ends. This CDR3 has 15 amino acids. The CDR3 sequence is CASSLSGATNEKLFF. Here the CDR3 DNA reads TGTGCCAGCAGTTTAAGCGGGGCAACTAATGAAAAACTGTTTTTT.

The DNA for the CDR3 is TGTGCCAGTAGTATCGGCCAGCCCCAGCATTTT. Translation: CASSIGQPQHF. V and J are TRBV19 and TRBJ1-5; D uncertain. V was cut by 3 bases and J by 7 bases, with 4 bases left in between. Looked up from germline, CDR1 is LNHDA and CDR2 is SQIVND (reference sequence). CDR3 length equals 11 residues.

This clonotype has at least ten counts. The CDR3 is CSAPLRTSGANEQFF. In DNA form, the CDR3 reads TGCAGTGCTCCCCTTAGGACTAGCGGGGCTAATGAGCAGTTCTTC. This chain joins TRBV20-1 and TRBJ2-1; 12 bases fit TRBD2. Germline-derived CDR1 and CDR2 are DFQATT and SNEGSKA (reference sequence). CDR3 size: 15 residues. J lost 7 bases, V lost 5 bases, and 9 bases had no gene match.

This clonotype was recorded at least ten times. This sequence joins TRBV12-3 or TRBV12-4 and TRBJ1-2; TRBD1 matches at 12 bases. Germline trimming cut 6 bases from V and 0 bases from J; bases unmatched to any gene: 5. The CDR3 has 16 residues. CDR3 sequence reads: CASSLGQGAANYGYTF. The CDR3 DNA follows: TGTGCCAGCAGCTTGGGACAGGGGGCCGCTAACTATGGCTACACCTTC.

This clonotype was seen ten or more times. This chain connects TRBV29-1 to TRBJ2-1, with TRBD2 as a possible D gene (6 bases). Germline CDR1 and CDR2: SQVTM and ANQGSEA. CDR3 length: 12 residues. V dropped 6 bases and J dropped 5 bases, with 11 bases sitting between them. The CDR3 sequence is CSVAGGNNEQFF. Written as DNA, the CDR3 is TGCAGCGTAGCCGGAGGGAACAATGAGCAGTTCTTC.

The table lists this clonotype with a count of one. A clone one base away is much larger, so this may be a read error. The chain has TRBV3-1 and TRBJ2-2; D possibly corresponds to TRBD1 (5 bases). This CDR3 has 17 amino acids. Germline V lookup: CDR1 LGHDT, CDR2 YNNKEL (reference sequence). CDR3 DNA sequence: TGTGCCACCAGCCAAGATCTGGGCAGGGATTTAGGCGGGGAGCTGTTTTTT. It translates to CATSQDLGRDLGGELFF.